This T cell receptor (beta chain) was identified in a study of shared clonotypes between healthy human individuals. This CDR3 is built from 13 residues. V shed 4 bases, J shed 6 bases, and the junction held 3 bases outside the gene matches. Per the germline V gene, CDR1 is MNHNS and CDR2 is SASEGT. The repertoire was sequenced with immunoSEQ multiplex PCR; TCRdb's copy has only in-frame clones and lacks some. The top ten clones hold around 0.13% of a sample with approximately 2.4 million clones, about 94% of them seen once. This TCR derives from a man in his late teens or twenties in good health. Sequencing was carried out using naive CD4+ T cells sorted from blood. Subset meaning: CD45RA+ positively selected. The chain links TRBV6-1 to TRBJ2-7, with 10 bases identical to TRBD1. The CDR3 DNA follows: TGTGCCAGCAGTGTGGGACAGGGGTTCGAGCAGTACTTC. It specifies CASSVGQGFEQYF.